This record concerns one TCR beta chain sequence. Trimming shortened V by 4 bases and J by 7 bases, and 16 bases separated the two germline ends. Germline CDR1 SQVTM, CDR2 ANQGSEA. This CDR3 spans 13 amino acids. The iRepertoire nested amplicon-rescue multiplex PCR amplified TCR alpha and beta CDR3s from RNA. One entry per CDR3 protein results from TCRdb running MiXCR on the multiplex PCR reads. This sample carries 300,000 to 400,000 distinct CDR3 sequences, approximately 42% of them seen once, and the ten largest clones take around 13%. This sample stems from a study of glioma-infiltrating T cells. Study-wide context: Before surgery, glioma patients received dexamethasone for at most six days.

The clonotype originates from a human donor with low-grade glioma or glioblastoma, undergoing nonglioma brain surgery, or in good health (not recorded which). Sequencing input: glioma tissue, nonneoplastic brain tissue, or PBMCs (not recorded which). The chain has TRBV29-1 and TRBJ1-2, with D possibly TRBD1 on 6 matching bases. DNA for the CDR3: TGCAGCGTTGTCCGGGGGCCCTTAGGTGGCTACACCTTC. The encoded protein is CSVVRGPLGGYTF.